This T cell receptor beta chain was identified in a study of T cells in Graves' hyperthyroidism and ophthalmopathy. General study findings and limits: Median prediction lead before ophthalmopathy onset was 6.5 months with the model.

Each patient was aged 18 to 65 and had newly diagnosed hyperthyroidism of under 2 months' duration. This CDR3 has 15 amino acids. Trimming removed 1 base at V and 3 bases at J, with 13 bases between. Germline V gene lookup returns CDR1 SGHNT and CDR2 YENEEA. This clonotype came up many times. Its antigen is still unknown. Authors of the study amplified TCR beta CDR3 regions from RNA transcripts. TCR CDR3 regions were first amplified by RT-PCR with HTBI primers. Each CDR3 protein is one row after TCRdb ran MiXCR on the multiplex PCR reads. This sample carries about 380,000 distinct CDR3 sequences, approximately 13% of them seen once, and the ten largest clones take 9.5% to 12%.

The sample taken for sequencing was blood. The V and J genes are TRBV11-3 and TRBJ2-7; the D gene is possibly TRBD2 (5 bases). The source is a woman aged 60-70 years with Graves' hyperthyroidism. CDR3 sequence: CASSLGRLGDYEQYF. The CDR3 nucleotides are TGTGCCAGCAGCTTAGGAAGATTGGGAGACTACGAGCAGTACTTC.